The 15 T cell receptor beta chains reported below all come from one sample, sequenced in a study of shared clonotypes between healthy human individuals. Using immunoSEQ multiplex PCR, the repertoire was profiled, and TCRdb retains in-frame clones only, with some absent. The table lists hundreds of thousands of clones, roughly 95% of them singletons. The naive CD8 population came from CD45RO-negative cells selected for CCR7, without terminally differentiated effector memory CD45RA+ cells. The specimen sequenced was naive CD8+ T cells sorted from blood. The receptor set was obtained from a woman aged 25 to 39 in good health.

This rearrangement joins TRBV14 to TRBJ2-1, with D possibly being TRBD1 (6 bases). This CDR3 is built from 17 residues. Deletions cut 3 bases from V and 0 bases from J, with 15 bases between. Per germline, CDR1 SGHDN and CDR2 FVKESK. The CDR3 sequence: CASSQDHRDTSYNEQFF. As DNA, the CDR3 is TGTGCCAGCAGCCAGGATCACCGGGACACCTCCTACAATGAGCAGTTCTTC.

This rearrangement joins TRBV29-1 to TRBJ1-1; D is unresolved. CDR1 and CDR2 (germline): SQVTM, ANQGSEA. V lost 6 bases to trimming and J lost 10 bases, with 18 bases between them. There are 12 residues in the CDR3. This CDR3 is CSVAGGPRGAFF. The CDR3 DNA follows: TGCAGCGTCGCGGGTGGCCCCCGGGGAGCTTTCTTT. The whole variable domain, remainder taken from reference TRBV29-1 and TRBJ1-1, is SAVISQKPSRDICQRGTSLTIQCQVDSQVTMMFWYRQQPGQSLTLIATANQGSEATYESGFVIDKFPISRPNLTFSTLTVSNMSPEDSSIYLCSVAGGPRGAFFGQGTRLTVV.

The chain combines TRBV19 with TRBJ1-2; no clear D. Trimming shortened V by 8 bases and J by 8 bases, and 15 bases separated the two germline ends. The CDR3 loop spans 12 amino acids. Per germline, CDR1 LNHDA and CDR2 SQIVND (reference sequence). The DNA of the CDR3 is TGTGCCAGTTCGAGGCTGTCCGGAGGCTACACCTTC. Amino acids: CASSRLSGGYTF.

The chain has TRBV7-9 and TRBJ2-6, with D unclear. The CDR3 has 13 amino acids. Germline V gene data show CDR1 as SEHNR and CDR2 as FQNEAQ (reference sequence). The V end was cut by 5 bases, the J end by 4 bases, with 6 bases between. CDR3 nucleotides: TGTGCCAGCAGCGGGCCGGGGGCCAACGTCCTGACTTTC. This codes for CASSGPGANVLTF.

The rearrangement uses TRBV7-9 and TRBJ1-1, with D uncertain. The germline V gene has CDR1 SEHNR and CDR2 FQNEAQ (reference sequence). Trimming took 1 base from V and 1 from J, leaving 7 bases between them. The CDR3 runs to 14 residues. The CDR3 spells CASSLGAANTEAFF. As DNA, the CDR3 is TGTGCCAGCAGCTTAGGGGCCGCGAACACTGAAGCTTTCTTT. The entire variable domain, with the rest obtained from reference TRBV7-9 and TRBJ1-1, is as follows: DTGVSQNPRHKITKRGQNVTFRCDPISEHNRLYWYRQTLGQGPEFLTYFQNEAQLEKSRLLSDRFSAERPKGSFSTLEIQRTEQGDSAMYLCASSLGAANTEAFFGQGTRLTVV.

The CDR3 DNA follows: TGTGCCAGCAGTTTCCCGACGGGCTATGGCTACACCTTC. Its protein product is CASSFPTGYGYTF. V and J are TRBV27 and TRBJ1-2; D unclear. CDR3 length: 13 amino acids. V lost 3 bases, J lost 4 bases, and 9 bases lay in between. Per germline, CDR1 MNHEY and CDR2 SMNVEV (reference sequence).

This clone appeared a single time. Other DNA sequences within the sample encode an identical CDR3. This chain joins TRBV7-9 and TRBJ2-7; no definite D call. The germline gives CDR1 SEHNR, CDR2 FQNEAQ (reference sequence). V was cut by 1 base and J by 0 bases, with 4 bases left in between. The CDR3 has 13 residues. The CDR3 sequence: CASSLGPSYEQYF. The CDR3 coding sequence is TGTGCCAGCAGCTTAGGGCCCTCCTACGAGCAGTACTTC. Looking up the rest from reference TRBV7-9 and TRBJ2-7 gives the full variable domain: DTGVSQNPRHKITKRGQNVTFRCDPISEHNRLYWYRQTLGQGPEFLTYFQNEAQLEKSRLLSDRFSAERPKGSFSTLEIQRTEQGDSAMYLCASSLGPSYEQYFGPGTRLTVT.

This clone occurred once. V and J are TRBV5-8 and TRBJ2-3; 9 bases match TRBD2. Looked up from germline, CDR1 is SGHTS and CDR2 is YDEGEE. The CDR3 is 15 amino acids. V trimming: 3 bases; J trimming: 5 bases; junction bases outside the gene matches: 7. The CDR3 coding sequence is TGTGCCAGCAGCTATAGGACTAGCGTTGGAGATACGCAGTATTTT. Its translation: CASSYRTSVGDTQYF.

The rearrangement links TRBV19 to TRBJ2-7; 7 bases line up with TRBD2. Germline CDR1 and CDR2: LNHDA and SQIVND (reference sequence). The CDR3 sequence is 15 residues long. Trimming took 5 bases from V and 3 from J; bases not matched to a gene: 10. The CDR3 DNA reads TGTGCCAGTAGTCCTAACCGGGACTACGGCTACGAGCAGTACTTC. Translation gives CASSPNRDYGYEQYF.

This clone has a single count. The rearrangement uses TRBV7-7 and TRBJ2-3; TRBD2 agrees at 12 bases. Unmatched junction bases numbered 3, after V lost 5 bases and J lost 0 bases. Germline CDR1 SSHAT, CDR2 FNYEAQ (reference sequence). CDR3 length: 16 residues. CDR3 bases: TGTGCCAGCAGCCACGGGACTAGCGGGAGCACAGATACGCAGTATTTT. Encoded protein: CASSHGTSGSTDTQYF.

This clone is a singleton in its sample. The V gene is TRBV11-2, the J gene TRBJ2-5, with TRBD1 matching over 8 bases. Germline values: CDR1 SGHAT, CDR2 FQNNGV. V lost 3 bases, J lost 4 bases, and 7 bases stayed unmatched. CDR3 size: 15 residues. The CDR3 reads CASSFSGTGGETQYF. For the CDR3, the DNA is TGTGCCAGCAGCTTCTCCGGGACAGGCGGAGAGACCCAGTACTTC.

The DNA for the CDR3 is TGTGCCAGCAGCTTACTCCGGGCTTCTGGAAACACCATATATTTT. Protein: CASSLLRASGNTIYF. The rearrangement uses TRBV11-2 and TRBJ1-3, with D unclear. Trimming left V 2 bases short and J 1 base short, with 9 bases between. CDR3 size: 15 residues. Germline values: CDR1 SGHAT, CDR2 FQNNGV.

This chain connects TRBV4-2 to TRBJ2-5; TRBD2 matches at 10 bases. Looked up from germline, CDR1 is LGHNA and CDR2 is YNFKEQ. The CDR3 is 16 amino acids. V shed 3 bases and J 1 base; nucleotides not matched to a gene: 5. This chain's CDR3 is CASSHGLAVLQETQYF. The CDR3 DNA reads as TGTGCCAGCAGCCACGGACTAGCGGTCCTCCAAGAGACCCAGTACTTC.

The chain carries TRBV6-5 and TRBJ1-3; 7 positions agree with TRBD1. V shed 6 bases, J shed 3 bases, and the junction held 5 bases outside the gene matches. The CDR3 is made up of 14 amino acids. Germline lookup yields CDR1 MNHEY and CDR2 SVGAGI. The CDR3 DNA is TGTGCCAGCAGCCTCGGACAGGTTGGAAACACCATATATTTT. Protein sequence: CASSLGQVGNTIYF.

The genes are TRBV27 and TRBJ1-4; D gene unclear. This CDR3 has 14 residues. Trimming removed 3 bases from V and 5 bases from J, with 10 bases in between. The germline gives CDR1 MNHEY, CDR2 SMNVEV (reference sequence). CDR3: CASSFGNPNEKLFF. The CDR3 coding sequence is TGTGCCAGCAGTTTCGGCAACCCAAATGAAAAACTGTTTTTT.